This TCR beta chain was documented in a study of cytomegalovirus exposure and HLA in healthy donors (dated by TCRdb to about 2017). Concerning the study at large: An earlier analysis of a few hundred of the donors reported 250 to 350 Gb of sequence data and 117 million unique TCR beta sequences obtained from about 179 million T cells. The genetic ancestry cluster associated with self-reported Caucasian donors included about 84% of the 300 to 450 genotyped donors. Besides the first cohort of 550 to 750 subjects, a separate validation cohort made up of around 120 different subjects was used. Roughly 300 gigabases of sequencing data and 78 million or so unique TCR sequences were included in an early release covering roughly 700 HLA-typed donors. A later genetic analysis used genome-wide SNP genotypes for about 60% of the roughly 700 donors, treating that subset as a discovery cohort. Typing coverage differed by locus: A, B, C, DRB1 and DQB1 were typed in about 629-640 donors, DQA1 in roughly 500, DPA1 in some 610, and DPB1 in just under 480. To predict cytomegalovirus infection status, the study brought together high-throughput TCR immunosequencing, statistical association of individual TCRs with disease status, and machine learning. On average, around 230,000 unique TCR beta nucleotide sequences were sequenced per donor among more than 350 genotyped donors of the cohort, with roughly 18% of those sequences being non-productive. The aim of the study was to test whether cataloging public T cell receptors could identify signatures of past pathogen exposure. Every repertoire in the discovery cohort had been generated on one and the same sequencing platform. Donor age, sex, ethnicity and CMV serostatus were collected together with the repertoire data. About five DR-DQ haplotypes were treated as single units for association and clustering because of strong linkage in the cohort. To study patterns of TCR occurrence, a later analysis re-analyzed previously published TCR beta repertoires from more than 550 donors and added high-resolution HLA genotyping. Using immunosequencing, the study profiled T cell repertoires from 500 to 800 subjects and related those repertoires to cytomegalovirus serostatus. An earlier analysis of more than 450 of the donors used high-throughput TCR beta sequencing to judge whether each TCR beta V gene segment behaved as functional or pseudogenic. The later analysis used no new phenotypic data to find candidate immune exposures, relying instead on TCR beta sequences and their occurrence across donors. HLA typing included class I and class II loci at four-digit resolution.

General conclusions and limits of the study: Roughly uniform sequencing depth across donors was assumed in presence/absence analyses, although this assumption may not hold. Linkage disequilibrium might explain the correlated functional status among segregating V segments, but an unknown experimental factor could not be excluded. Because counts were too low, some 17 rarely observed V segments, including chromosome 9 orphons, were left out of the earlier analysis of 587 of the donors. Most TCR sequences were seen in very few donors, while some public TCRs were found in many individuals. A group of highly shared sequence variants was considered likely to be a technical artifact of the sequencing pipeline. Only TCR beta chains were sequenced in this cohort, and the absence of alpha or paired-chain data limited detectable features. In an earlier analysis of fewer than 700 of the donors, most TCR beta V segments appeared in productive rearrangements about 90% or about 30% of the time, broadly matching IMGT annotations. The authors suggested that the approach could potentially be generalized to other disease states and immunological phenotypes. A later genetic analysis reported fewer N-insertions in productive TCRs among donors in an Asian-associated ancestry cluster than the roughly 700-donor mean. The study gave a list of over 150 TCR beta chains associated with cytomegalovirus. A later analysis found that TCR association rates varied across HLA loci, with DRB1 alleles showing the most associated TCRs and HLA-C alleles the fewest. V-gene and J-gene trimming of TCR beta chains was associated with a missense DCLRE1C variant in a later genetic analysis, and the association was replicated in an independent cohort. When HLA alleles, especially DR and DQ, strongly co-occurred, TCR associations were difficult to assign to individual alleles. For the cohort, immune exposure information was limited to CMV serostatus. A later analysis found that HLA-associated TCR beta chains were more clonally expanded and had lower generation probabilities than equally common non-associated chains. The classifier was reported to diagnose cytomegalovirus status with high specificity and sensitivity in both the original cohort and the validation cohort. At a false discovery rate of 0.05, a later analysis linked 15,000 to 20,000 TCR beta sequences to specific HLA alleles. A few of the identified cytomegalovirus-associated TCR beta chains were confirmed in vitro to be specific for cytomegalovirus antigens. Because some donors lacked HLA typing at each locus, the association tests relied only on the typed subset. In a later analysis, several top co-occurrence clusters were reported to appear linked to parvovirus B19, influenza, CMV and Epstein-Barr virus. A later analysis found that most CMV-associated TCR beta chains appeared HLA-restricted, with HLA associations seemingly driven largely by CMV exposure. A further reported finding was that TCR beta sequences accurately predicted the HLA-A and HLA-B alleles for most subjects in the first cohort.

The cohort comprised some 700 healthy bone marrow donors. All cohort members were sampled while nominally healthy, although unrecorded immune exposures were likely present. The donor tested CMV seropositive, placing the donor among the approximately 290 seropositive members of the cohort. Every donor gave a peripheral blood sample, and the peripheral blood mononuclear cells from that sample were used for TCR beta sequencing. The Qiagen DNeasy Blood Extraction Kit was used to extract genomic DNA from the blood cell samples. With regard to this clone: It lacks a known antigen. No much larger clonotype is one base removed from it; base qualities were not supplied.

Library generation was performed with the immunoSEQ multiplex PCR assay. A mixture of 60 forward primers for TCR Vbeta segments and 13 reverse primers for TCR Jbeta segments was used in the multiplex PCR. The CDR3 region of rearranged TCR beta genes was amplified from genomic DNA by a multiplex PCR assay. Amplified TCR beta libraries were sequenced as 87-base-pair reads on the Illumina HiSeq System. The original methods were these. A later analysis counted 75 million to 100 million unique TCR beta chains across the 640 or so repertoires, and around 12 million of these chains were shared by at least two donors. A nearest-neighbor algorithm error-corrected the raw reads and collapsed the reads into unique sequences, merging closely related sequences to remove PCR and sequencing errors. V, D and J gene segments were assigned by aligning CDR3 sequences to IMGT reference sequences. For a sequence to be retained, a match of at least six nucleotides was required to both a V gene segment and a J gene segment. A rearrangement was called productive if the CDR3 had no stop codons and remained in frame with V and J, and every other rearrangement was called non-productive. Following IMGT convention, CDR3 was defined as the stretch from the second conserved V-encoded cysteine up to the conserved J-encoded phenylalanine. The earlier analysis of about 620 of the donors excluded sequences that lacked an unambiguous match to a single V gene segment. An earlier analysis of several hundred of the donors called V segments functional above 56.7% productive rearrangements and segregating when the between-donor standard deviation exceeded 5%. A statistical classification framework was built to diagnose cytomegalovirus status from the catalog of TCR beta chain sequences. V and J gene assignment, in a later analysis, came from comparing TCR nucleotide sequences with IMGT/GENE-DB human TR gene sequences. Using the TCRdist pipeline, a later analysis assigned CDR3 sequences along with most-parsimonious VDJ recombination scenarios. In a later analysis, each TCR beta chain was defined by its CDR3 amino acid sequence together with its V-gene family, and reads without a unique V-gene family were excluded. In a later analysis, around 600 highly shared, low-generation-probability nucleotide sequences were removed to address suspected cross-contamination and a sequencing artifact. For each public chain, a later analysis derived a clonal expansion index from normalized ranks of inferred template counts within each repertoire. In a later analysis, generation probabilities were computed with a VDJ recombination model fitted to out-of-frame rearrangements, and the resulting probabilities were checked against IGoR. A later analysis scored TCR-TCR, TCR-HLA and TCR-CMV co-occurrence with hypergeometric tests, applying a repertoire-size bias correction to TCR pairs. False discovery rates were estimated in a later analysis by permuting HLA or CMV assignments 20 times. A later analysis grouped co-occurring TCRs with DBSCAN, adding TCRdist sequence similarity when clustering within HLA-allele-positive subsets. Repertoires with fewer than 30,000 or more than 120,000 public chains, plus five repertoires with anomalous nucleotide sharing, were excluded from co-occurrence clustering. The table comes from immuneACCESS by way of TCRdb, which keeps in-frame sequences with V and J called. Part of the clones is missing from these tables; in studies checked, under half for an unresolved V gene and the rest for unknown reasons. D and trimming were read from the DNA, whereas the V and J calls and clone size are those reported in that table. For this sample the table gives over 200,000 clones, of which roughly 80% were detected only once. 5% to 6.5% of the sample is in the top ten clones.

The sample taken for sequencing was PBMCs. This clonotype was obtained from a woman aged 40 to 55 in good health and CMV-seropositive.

The DNA sequence reads TGTGCCAGCAGCTTAGGGACAGATTACACAGATACGCAGTATTTT. Its product reads: CASSLGTDYTDTQYF. The chain employs TRBV7-8 and TRBJ2-3; the D segment could be TRBD1, given 6 matching bases. The germline V gene supplies CDR1 SGHVS and CDR2 FQNEAQ. There are 15 amino acids in the CDR3, from cysteine to phenylalanine inclusive. The only DNA kept is the CDR3, 45 bases in frame from the first base. The junction carries 10 bases between V and J, which are trimmed by 1 base and 2 bases respectively.